This is a list of T cell receptor beta chains from one sample in a study of blood T cells in healthy people across ages. TCRdb passed the 5' RACE reads through MiXCR, listing each CDR3 protein once. Here the sample spans approximately 690,000 distinct CDR3 sequences, around 43% being singletons. Sequenced sample: blood. These receptors originate from a man older than 75 in good health. Both conserved end residues are trimmed from each CDR3.

v_gene	j_gene	CDR3aa
TRBV20-1	TRBJ1-1	SADGGTTEAF
TRBV5-6	TRBJ2-5	ASSPGTSGSGETQY
TRBV4-3	TRBJ2-1	ASSQDPGGSSYNEQF
TRBV7-7	TRBJ2-3	ASSLRPGGTDTQY
TRBV12-3/TRBV12-4	TRBJ1-5	ASSLGENQPQH
TRBV6-2/TRBV6-3	TRBJ2-7	ASKPGRVSYNEQY
TRBV20-1	TRBJ2-5	SAKGQGRVQY
TRBV5-1	TRBJ2-3	ASSLGTGGAGTDTQY
TRBV20-1	TRBJ2-3	SARSLADPTDTQY
TRBV5-1	TRBJ1-6	ASSLGGNSSPLH
TRBV7-2	TRBJ2-1	ASSLVGRRNEQF
TRBV7-2	TRBJ2-4	ASSLSSPGGGNIQY
TRBV27	TRBJ1-1	ASRRGYGSTEAF
TRBV13	TRBJ2-1	ASSFGTTHQF
TRBV15	.	ATSRDSRSEFEQY
TRBV5-4	.	ASSLEVGRGGSEQY
TRBV20-1	TRBJ2-5	SARDWVGVQETQY
TRBV11-2	TRBJ2-1	ASSLGSGWYNEQF
TRBV27	TRBJ2-2	ASSNRGLNTGELF
TRBV6-5	TRBJ2-7	ASSLAGTESSYEQY
TRBV29-1	TRBJ2-3	SGRRGVGTDTQY
TRBV5-1	TRBJ1-2	ASSLGAGANSYGYT
TRBV6-2/TRBV6-3	TRBJ2-3	ASTTRGATQY
TRBV4-2	TRBJ1-6	ASSQDGTVNSPPH
TRBV6-1	.	ASTEGGLAGGRRRETQY
TRBV11-1	TRBJ2-1	ASSTWFGTGASGSSYNEQF
TRBV20-1	TRBJ1-2	SASPNYGYT
TRBV10-3	.	AISEKQVYEQY
TRBV7-8	TRBJ2-5	ASSFGQGGETQY
TRBV20-1	TRBJ1-1	SATDRGLSTEAF
TRBV20-1	.	SADNRDRDEQY
TRBV6-6	TRBJ1-2	ASTRDTNYGYT
TRBV12-3/TRBV12-4	TRBJ1-2	ASSLARGSGYGYT
TRBV4-2	TRBJ1-1	ASSQVQSPNTEAF
TRBV4-1	TRBJ1-5	ASSRLLRDDHSNQPQH
TRBV12-3/TRBV12-4	TRBJ1-4	ASSPTTLGIEKLI
TRBV12-3/TRBV12-4	TRBJ1-6	ASSRDFTGSSPLH
TRBV2	TRBJ2-1	ASSQIRTSGGQGGNEQF
TRBV6-2/TRBV6-3	TRBJ1-6	ASSFREYNSPLH
TRBV5-1	TRBJ2-7	ASSLGDRAYEQY
TRBV28	TRBJ2-1	ASSIPTQGDGEQF
TRBV6-2/TRBV6-3	TRBJ2-3	VSSKEGTDTQY
TRBV20-1	TRBJ2-1	SARDKDSPYNEQF
TRBV27	TRBJ2-7	ASSQGYTGRASGTVSYEQY
TRBV4-2	TRBJ1-1	ASSQGTATNTEAF
TRBV7-2	TRBJ2-7	ASSLSGAGSSYEQY
TRBV6-5	TRBJ2-1	ASSYSGLALNEQF
TRBV7-7	TRBJ2-5	ASSFARANEQY
TRBV9	TRBJ2-3	ASSPQIPGLAFEAMTDTQY
TRBV7-3	TRBJ2-2	ASSLTGGKTGELF
TRBV7-9	TRBJ2-5	ASRPGTSGGQETQY
TRBV2	TRBJ1-2	ASSEAGQGYGYT
TRBV4-1	TRBJ1-6	ASSQDLQGPPLH